A single sample is the source of the 4 T cell receptor beta chains below, sequenced in a study of graft-versus-host responses after intestinal transplantation. Measured with immunoSEQ multiplex PCR; TCRdb has only the in-frame clones, and not every one. The data show just under 65,000 clones, under 90% seen once. Tissue processing of the graft released intraepithelial and lamina propria lymphocytes from it. Specimen: ileum tissue, collected roughly 54 weeks after transplant. The origin of the receptors is a human patient who received an intestinal transplant, so some T cells may come from the graft donor.

Of note for this clone: This is likely a read error, given that the CDR3 carries no conserved phenylalanine or tryptophan at its end. The chain links TRBV5-1 to TRBJ2-4; either TRBD1 or TRBD2 may fit D (6 bases each). Germline lookup yields CDR1 SGHRS and CDR2 YFSETQ. The CDR3 sequence is 16 residues long. Between the trimmed V and J ends, which lost 5 bases and 0 bases, there was a span of 15 bases. The CDR3 region has the DNA TGCGCCAGCAGTATAGGGGGGAACCAAGCCAAAAACATTCAGTACCTC. Translating it yields CASSIGGNQAKNIQYL.

V usage is TRBV21-1 and J usage is TRBJ1-5. TRBV21-1 is listed as a pseudogene. The CDR3 covers 16 residues. This CDR3 reads CASSKVSGAGGQPQHF. CDR3 nucleotides: TGTGCCAGCAGCAAAGTATCGGGGGCGGGAGGTCAGCCCCAGCATTTT.

The V call is TRBV2, the J call TRBJ2-5; 9 bases match TRBD2. The J segment lost 0 bases and the V segment lost 5 bases, leaving 19 bases of the junction unmatched. CDR1 is SNHLY and CDR2 is FYNNEI in the germline V gene. The CDR3 has 20 residues. The CDR3 loop reads CASSPVVGTSRRFDQETQYF. In DNA, the CDR3 is TGTGCCAGCAGTCCCGTTGTTGGGACTAGCAGACGTTTCGACCAAGAGACCCAGTACTTC.

CDR3 nucleotides: TGCGCCAGCAGCTTCACGACAGGGGGCGTTCACGAGCAGTACTTC. It yields the protein CASSFTTGGVHEQYF. This rearrangement joins TRBV5-1 to TRBJ2-7, with 10 bases identical to TRBD1. The CDR3 sequence is 15 residues long. The V segment lost 2 bases and the J segment 5 bases; nucleotides outside the gene matches: 7. Germline loops: CDR1 SGHRS, CDR2 YFSETQ. Complete variable domain (other parts from reference TRBV5-1 and TRBJ2-7): KAGVTQTPRYLIKTRGQQVTLSCSPISGHRSVSWYQQTPGQGLQFLFEYFSETQRNKGNFPGRFSGRQFSNSRSEMNVSTLELGDSALYLCASSFTTGGVHEQYFGPGTRLTVT.